These 13 T cell receptor beta chains were sequenced from one sample in a study of blood T cells in healthy people across ages. Through a sample-barcoded 5' primer and a J-beta primer mix, a second PCR was run for roughly 7 to 11 cycles. TCRdb independently ran MiXCR on the 5' RACE reads; one entry per CDR3 protein. The sample yields approximately 880,000 distinct CDR3 sequences, around 46% seen once. The sample comprised blood. Source of these receptors: a man younger than 40 in good health.

V usage is TRBV2 and J usage is TRBJ1-2; D not certain. The V end lost 1 base, the J end lost 5 bases, and 14 bases lay between the germline ends. The CDR3 is 15 residues long. Looked up from germline, CDR1 is SNHLY and CDR2 is FYNNEI. The CDR3 spells CASSEEGWGGYGYTF. DNA of the CDR3: TGTGCCAGCAGTGAAGAAGGTTGGGGTGGATATGGCTACACCTTC.

The chain uses TRBV7-2 and TRBJ2-3; no clear D. CDR3 size: 15 residues. V was shortened by 2 bases and J by 5 bases, with 14 bases between the two germline ends. Germline V gene lookup returns CDR1 SGHTA and CDR2 FQGNSA. Written as DNA, the CDR3 is TGTGCCAGCAGCTTACAGCCAGGCGGAGTAGATACGCAGTATTTT. Translating gives CASSLQPGGVDTQYF.

This clonotype was recorded many times. The rearrangement joins TRBV29-1 to TRBJ2-7; D possibly corresponds to TRBD2 (6 bases). This CDR3 has 11 residues. From germline, CDR1 is SQVTM and CDR2 ANQGSEA. V lost 4 bases and J 7 bases, leaving 11 bases between the germline ends. The CDR3 coding sequence is TGCAGCGTTGGACTAGGGCGTGAGCAGTACTTC. Translating gives CSVGLGREQYF.

The chain recombines TRBV29-1 with TRBJ1-2; TRBD1 is a possible D gene (6 bases). Germline V gives CDR1 SQVTM, CDR2 ANQGSEA. V was trimmed by 6 bases and J by 4 bases, leaving 15 bases between them. CDR3 length: 13 residues. The CDR3 DNA reads TGCAGCGTCGCCAAGACAGGAGGCTATGGCTACACCTTC. Its protein product is CSVAKTGGYGYTF.

This clonotype has only a few counts. The chain combines TRBV7-2 with TRBJ1-2; 9 bases align to TRBD1. V was clipped by 1 base and J by 3 bases; unmatched bases: 6. The CDR3 covers 16 residues. CDR1 and CDR2 (germline): SGHTA, FQGNSA. CDR3 sequence (DNA): TGTGCCAGCAGCTTAGTTGGGACAGGGTCTGACTATGGCTACACCTTC. It encodes CASSLVGTGSDYGYTF.

The chain has TRBV7-2 and TRBJ2-4, with TRBD1 matching over 9 bases. Unmatched junction bases numbered 14, after V lost 5 bases and J lost 0 bases. Germline V gene sequence: CDR1 SGHTA, CDR2 FQGNSA. The CDR3 has 19 amino acids. The CDR3 is CASSPNSGTGLLAKNIQYF. For the CDR3, the DNA is TGTGCCAGCAGCCCCAACTCCGGGACAGGGCTACTAGCCAAAAACATTCAGTACTTC.

This chain uses TRBV20-1 with TRBJ1-4, with D unresolved. The CDR3 extends over 15 amino acids. Germline CDR1 and CDR2: DFQATT and SNEGSKA (reference sequence). Trimming took off 2 bases at V and 2 bases at J, with 12 bases between the two ends. The CDR3 bases are TGCAGTGCTAGAATCTTAACAGCTACTAATGAAAAACTGTTTTTT. Translated, it gives CSARILTATNEKLFF.

This clonotype has a single count. V is TRBV29-1 and J is TRBJ2-2, with D possibly being TRBD2 (5 bases). V lost 6 bases and J 7 bases, leaving 12 bases between the germline ends. CDR3 size: 12 residues. The germline gives CDR1 SQVTM, CDR2 ANQGSEA. CDR3 bases: TGCAGCGTCGAGGGTGTGGTCGGGGAGCTGTTTTTT. It encodes CSVEGVVGELFF.

V usage is TRBV4-2 and J usage is TRBJ1-4; 10 positions agree with TRBD1. The germline V gene encodes CDR1 LGHNA and CDR2 YNFKEQ. The J segment lost 4 bases and the V segment lost 4 bases, leaving 9 bases of the junction unmatched. The CDR3 is 17 residues long. DNA of the CDR3: TGTGCCAGCAGCCGGACGACAGGGGGCGGTGGTAATGAAAAACTGTTTTTT. Protein sequence: CASSRTTGGGGNEKLFF.

Concerning this clonotype itself: A much larger clone differs by one base, so this may be a read error. This chain joins TRBV3-1 and TRBJ2-5; D is possibly TRBD1 (5 bases). There are 13 residues in the CDR3. Germline lookup yields CDR1 LGHDT and CDR2 YNNKEL (reference sequence). The V end was cut by 6 bases, the J end by 2 bases, with 10 bases between. In nucleotides, the CDR3 is TGTGCCAGCAGTTTGACAGTACAAGAGACCCAGTACTTC. Translating it yields CASSLTVQETQYF.

Comments on this clonotype: With a much larger clone just one base away, this may be a read error. The genes are TRBV3-1 and TRBJ2-5; 13 bases line up with TRBD2. CDR1 is LGHDT, CDR2 YNNKEL, per germline (reference sequence). The CDR3 totals 15 residues. V lost 4 bases to trimming and J lost 5 bases; unmatched junction nucleotides: 4. This CDR3 is CASSLTSGGAETQYF. CDR3 bases: TGTGCCAGCAGCCTAACTAGCGGGGGGGCGGAGACCCAGTACTTC.

The table lists this clonotype with a few counts. V and J are TRBV21-1 and TRBJ2-3; the table's D call, TRBD1, has no DNA check behind it. TRBV21-1 is termed a pseudogene. The CDR3 totals 15 residues. CDR3: CASSNSRGSTDTQYF. The CDR3 coding sequence is TGTGCCAGCAGCAATTCACGGGGGAGCACAGATACGCAGTATTTT.

The chain employs TRBV19 and TRBJ2-3; D might be TRBD2 (5 bases). Trimming pared 0 bases from V and 3 bases from J, leaving 7 bases between. Germline CDR1 and CDR2: LNHDA and SQIVND (reference sequence). CDR3 length equals 14 residues. CDR3 sequence reads: CASSIERGTDTQYF. In DNA form, the CDR3 reads TGTGCCAGTAGTATAGAACGGGGAACAGATACGCAGTATTTT.